Listed here is a single TCR beta chain. The antigen is not known. This sample stems from a study of T cell repertoires in cytomegalovirus infection. On the study more broadly: Indications of both CMV infection and matching HLA type were provided by public TCR beta signatures. Notes on the study in general: Public TCR beta family frequency separated CMV-and-HLA carriers, including in an independent cohort. Across the ex vivo response, the dominant clonotypes were HLA-C-restricted CMV-specific TCR beta clonotypes.

TCRdb re-derived calls from the reads in MiXCR, one entry per CDR3 protein. The table lists fewer than 400,000 distinct CDR3 sequences, about a sixth of them singletons. The sequencing sample was made of PBMCs. The TCR was taken from a human donor in good health (CMV status not recorded). Some clones in this sample may be carry-over from other donors' samples.

This chain's CDR3 is CASSLDWGTDTQYF. CDR3 nucleotide sequence: TGTGCCAGCAGCCTAGATTGGGGCACAGATACGCAGTATTTT. The V and J genes are TRBV28 and TRBJ2-3; D not certain. CDR1 is MDHEN, CDR2 SYDVKM, per germline. This CDR3 spans 14 amino acids. Trimming took off 6 bases at V and 1 base at J, with 11 bases between the two ends. The complete variable domain, with remaining parts taken from reference TRBV28 and TRBJ2-3, reads DVKVTQSSRYLVKRTGEKVFLECVQDMDHENMFWYRQDPGLGLRLIYFSYDVKMKEKGDIPEGYSVSREKKERFSLILESASTNQTSMYLCASSLDWGTDTQYFGPGTRLTVL.